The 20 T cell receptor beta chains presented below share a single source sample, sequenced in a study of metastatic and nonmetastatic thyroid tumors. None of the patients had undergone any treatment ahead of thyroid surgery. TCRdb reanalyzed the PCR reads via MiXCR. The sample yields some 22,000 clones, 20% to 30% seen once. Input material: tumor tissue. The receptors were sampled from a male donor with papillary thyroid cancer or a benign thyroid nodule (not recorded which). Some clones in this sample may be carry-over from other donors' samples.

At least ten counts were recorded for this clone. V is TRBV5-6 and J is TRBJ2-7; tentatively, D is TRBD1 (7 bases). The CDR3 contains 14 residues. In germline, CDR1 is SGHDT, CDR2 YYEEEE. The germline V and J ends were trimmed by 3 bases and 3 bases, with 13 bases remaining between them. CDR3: CASSSTGEVYEQYF. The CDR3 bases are TGTGCCAGCAGCTCAACAGGGGAGGTCTACGAGCAGTACTTC.

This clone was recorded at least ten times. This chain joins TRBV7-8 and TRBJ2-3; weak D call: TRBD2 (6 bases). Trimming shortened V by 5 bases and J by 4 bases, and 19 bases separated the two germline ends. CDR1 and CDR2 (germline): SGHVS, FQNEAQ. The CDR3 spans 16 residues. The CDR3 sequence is CASSILPRDLADTQYF. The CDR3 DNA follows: TGTGCCAGCAGCATACTACCCCGGGACTTAGCAGATACGCAGTATTTT.

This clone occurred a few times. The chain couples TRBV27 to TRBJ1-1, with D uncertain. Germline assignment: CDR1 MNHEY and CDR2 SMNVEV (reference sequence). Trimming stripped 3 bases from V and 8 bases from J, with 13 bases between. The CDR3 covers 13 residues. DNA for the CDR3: TGTGCCAGCAGTTTTATAGGGCAGAGGGAAGCTTTCTTT. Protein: CASSFIGQREAFF.

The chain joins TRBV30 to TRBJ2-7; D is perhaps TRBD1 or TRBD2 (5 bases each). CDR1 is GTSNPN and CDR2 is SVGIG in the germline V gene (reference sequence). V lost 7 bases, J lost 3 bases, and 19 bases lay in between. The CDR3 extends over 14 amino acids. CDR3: CALSPVGVRYEQYF. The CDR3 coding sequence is TGTGCCTTGAGCCCCGTGGGGGTCCGCTACGAGCAGTACTTC.

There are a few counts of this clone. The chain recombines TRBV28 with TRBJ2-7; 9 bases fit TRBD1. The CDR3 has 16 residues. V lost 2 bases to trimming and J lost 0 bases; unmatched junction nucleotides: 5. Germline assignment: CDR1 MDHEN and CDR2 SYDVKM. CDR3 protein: CASSLPGTGSSYEQYF. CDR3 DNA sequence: TGTGCCAGCAGTTTACCCGGGACAGGGAGCTCCTACGAGCAGTACTTC.

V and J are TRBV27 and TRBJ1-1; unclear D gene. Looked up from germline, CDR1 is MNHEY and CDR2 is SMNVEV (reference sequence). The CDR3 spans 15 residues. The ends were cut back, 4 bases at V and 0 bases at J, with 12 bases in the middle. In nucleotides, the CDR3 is TGTGCCAGCAGTTCCGAGTTCCCCATGAACACTGAAGCTTTCTTT. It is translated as CASSSEFPMNTEAFF.

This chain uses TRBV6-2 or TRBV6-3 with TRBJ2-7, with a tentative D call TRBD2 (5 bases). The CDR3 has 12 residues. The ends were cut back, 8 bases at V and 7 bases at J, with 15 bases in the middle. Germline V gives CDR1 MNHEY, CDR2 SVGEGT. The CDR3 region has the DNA TGTGCCAGCCCGAGGGTCCTGGGTGAGCAGTACTTC. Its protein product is CASPRVLGEQYF.

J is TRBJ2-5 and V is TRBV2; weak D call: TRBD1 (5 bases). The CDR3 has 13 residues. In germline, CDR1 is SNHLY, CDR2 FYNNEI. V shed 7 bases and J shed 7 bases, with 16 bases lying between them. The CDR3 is CASIPGNLGTQYF. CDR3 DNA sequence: TGTGCCAGCATTCCAGGGAATCTAGGGACCCAGTACTTC.

The chain's CDR3 is CASRVARGVSDSSTDTQYF. The CDR3 DNA sequence: TGCGCCAGCAGGGTGGCGCGGGGCGTGAGCGATTCTAGCACAGATACGCAGTATTTT. This chain uses TRBV10-2 with TRBJ2-3; D may be TRBD2 (6 bases). The CDR3 contains 19 residues. V shed 6 bases and J shed 0 bases, with 25 bases lying between them. The germline gives CDR1 WSHSY, CDR2 SAAADI.

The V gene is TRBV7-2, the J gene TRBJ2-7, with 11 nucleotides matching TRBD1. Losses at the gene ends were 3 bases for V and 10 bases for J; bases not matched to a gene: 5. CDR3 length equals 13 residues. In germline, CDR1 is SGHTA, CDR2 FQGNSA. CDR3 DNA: TGTGCCAGCAGCTTGGACAGGGGGCTCGATCAGTACTTC. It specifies CASSLDRGLDQYF.

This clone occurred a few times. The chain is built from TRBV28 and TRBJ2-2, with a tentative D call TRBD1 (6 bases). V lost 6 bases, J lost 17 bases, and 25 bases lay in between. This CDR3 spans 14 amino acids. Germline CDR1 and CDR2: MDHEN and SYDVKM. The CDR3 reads CASSLRGTPGICFF. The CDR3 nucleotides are TGTGCCAGCAGCTTAAGGGGGACACCGGGGATCTGTTTTTTT.

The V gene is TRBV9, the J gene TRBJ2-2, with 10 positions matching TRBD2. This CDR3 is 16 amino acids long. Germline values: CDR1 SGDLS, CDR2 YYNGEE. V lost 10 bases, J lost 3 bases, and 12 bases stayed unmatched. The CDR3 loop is CAFSVLAGEHTGELFF. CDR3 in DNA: TGTGCCTTCAGCGTCCTAGCGGGAGAACACACCGGGGAGCTGTTTTTT.

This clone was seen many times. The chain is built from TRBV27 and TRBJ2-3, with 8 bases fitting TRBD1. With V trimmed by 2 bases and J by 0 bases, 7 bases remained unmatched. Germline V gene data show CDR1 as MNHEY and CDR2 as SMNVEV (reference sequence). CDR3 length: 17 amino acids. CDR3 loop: CASSLTSDRESTDTQYF. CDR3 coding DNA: TGTGCCAGCAGTTTAACTTCGGACAGGGAAAGCACAGATACGCAGTATTTT.

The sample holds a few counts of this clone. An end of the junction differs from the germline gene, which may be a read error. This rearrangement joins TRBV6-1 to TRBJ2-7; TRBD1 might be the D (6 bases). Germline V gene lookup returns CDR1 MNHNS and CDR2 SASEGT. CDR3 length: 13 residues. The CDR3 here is CASMRGSSCEQYF. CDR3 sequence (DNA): TGTGCCAGCATGAGGGGGAGCTCCTGCGAGCAGTACTTC.

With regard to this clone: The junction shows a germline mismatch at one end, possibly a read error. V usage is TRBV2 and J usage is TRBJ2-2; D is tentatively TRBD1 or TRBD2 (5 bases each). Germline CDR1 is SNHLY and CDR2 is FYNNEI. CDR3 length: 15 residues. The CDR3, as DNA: TGTGCCAGCCGATCCGGGACGCAGTACACCGGTGAGCAGTTTTTT. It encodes CASRSGTQYTGEQFF.

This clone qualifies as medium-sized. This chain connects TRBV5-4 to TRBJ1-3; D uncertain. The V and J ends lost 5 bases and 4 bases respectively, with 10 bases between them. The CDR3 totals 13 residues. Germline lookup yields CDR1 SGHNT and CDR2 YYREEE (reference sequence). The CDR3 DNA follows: TGTGCCAGCAGTAAGCTAGGCGGAAACACCATATATTTT. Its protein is CASSKLGGNTIYF.

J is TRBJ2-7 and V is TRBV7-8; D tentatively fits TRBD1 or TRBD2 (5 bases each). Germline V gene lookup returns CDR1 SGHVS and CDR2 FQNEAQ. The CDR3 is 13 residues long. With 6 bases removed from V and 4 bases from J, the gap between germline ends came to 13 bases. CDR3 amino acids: CASSSLGEYEQYF. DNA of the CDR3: TGTGCCAGCAGTTCCCTAGGGGAGTACGAGCAGTACTTC.

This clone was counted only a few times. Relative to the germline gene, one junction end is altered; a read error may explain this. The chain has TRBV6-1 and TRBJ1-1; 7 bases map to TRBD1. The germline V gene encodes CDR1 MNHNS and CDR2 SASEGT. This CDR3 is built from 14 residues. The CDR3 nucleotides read TGTGCCATCAGTACCTGGACAGGTGGGACTGAAGCTTTCTTT. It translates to CAISTWTGGTEAFF.

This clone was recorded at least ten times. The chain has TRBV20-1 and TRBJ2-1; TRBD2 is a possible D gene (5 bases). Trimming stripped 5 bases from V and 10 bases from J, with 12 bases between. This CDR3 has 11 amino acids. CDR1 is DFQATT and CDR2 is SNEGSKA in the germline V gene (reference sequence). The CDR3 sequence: CSADEGSEQFF. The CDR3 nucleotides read TGCAGTGCTGATGAGGGATCCGAGCAGTTCTTC.

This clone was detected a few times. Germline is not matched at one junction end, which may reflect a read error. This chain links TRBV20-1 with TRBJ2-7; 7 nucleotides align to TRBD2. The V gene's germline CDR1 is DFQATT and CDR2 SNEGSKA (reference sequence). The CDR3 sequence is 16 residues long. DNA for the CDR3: TGCTGTGCTAGAGATCAGTGGGCTAGCGGATCCTACGAGCAGTACTTC. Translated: CCARDQWASGSYEQYF.